This T cell receptor (beta chain) is from a study of cytomegalovirus exposure and HLA in healthy donors. Study-wide results and caveats: Being productive about 87% or about 30% of the time was typical of most TCR beta V segments in an earlier analysis.

Of note for this clone: The target antigen is unknown.

The PCR used 60 Vbeta and 13 Jbeta primers. Repertoires were generated with immunoSEQ multiplex PCR, while TCRdb's copy carries only in-frame clones and drops some. The sample shows about 59,000 clones, 65% to 90% of them seen only once. This CDR3 is 13 amino acids long. Germline CDR1 and CDR2: MDHEN and SYDVKM. Trimming cost V 8 bases and J 3 bases, with 10 bases left between them. The chain uses TRBV28 and TRBJ2-2; D perhaps matches TRBD1 (6 bases). The clonotype originates from a human donor in good health. Sequencing input: PBMCs. The CDR3 loop is CASAGVDTGELFF. The CDR3 coding sequence is TGTGCCAGCGCAGGGGTTGACACCGGGGAGCTGTTTTTT.